This T cell receptor beta chain was documented in a study of human T cells and chemical hapten exposure. This CDR3 has 20 residues. Trimming cost V 8 bases and J 1 base, with 30 bases left between them. The germline CDR1 and CDR2 sequences are MNHNS and SASEGT. Time point noted: patch test 2, 6 weeks after DPC sensitization. Treatment denoted: therapeutic diphenylcyclopropenone sensitization with weekly scalp DPC. The study's findings and limits: The study found expanded TCRs formed significantly more large CDR3 similarity clusters than controls.

MiXCR was run by TCRdb on the RACE reads, yielding one entry per CDR3 protein. The sample includes about 42,000 distinct CDR3 sequences, 8.9% of them seen just once. Many counts were recorded for this clonotype. The antigen is unknown. The receptor's source is a middle-aged woman with alopecia areata. Some clones in this sample may be carry-over from other donors' samples. The source was whole blood, collected in connection with sensitization to the hapten diphenylcyclopropenone (DPC). The chain couples TRBV6-1 to TRBJ2-4; no reliable D call. The chain's CDR3 is CASRAHTDNRGLFAKNIQYF. The CDR3 DNA is TGTGCCAGCCGGGCGCACACCGACAATCGAGGATTGTTTGCCAAAAACATTCAGTACTTC.